The T cell receptor (beta chain) under discussion was sequenced for a study of blood T cell repertoires in COVID-19. Study information: The study drew acute and convalescent COVID-19 samples from the United States, Italy and Spain. PBMCs, B-cell-depleted T cells, or T cells provided the cDNA or gDNA that made up the material.

As originally analysed: Amplification with reference gene primers provided the estimates of nucleated cell counts. TCRdb's table, derived via immunoSEQ multiplex PCR, lists solely in-frame clones and lacks some. V, J and clone size are taken as reported in that table, and D and trimming were inferred from the DNA itself. Of 200,000 to 300,000 clones in the sample, roughly 86% were seen once. CDR3 length equals 17 residues. Germline CDR1 and CDR2: SNHLY and FYNNEI. V trimming: 1 base; J trimming: 3 bases; junction bases outside the gene matches: 3. The chain combines TRBV2 with TRBJ2-3; 14 nucleotides align to TRBD2. What was sequenced was peripheral blood. The receptor was derived from a man in his forties who had recovered from COVID-19. For the CDR3, the DNA is TGTGCCAGCAGTGAAGGACTAGCGGGAGGGCCGACAGATACGCAGTATTTT. It specifies CASSEGLAGGPTDTQYF.